These 25 T cell receptor beta chains were sequenced from one sample in a study of shared clonotypes between healthy human individuals (dated by TCRdb to about 2020). Receptors were amplified or captured by the immunoSEQ multiplex PCR assay. Sourced from immuneACCESS, this table was stored by TCRdb with only in-frame sequences that have V and J called. A share of the clones is absent; for the studies checked, an unresolved V gene accounts for under half, and the remainder has no known explanation. In all, the sample holds some 500,000 clones, and around 80% of those were seen once. Jointly, the top ten make up approximately 12% of the sample. Sample: PBMCs. The receptors stem from a woman in her thirties or forties in good health. Some clones in this sample may be carry-over from other donors' samples.

With regard to this clone: This sample also contains other DNA sequences that code for the same CDR3. The genes are TRBV6-5 and TRBJ2-5; D gene ambiguous. In germline, CDR1 is MNHEY, CDR2 SVGAGI. The CDR3 contains 12 residues. V gave up 6 bases and J gave up 5 bases, with 10 bases separating them. The CDR3 loop is CASSPGGETQYF. The CDR3 nucleotides are TGTGCCAGCAGCCCCGGTGGCGAGACCCAGTACTTC.

In its sample, this clone was seen once. The chain is built from TRBV5-4 and TRBJ1-6; no reliable D call. CDR1 is SGHNT and CDR2 is YYREEE in the germline V gene (reference sequence). The CDR3 has 13 amino acids. V lost 1 base, J lost 7 bases, and 6 bases lay in between. The CDR3 DNA reads as TGTGCCAGCAGCTTGAGTAGGAATTCACCCCTCCACTTT. The encoded protein is CASSLSRNSPLHF.

In the case of this clone: Other DNA sequences in the same sample also yield this CDR3. The rearrangement joins TRBV9 to TRBJ2-3, with no clear D. The V gene lost 0 bases and the J gene lost 4 bases, with 3 bases spanning the gap. Germline V CDR1 and CDR2: SGDLS, YYNGEE. CDR3 length equals 12 residues. CDR3: CASSVVADTQYF. CDR3 coding DNA: TGTGCCAGCAGCGTAGTAGCAGATACGCAGTATTTT.

This clone was picked up many times. V and J are TRBV5-1 and TRBJ1-2; no definite D call. The CDR3 extends over 13 amino acids. V was trimmed by 0 bases and J by 6 bases, leaving 9 bases between them. CDR1 and CDR2 (germline): SGHRS, YFSETQ. The CDR3, as DNA: TGCGCCAGCAGCTTGGCGTCAGAAGATGGCTACACCTTC. As protein: CASSLASEDGYTF.

This clone has just one count. The chain carries TRBV5-1 and TRBJ1-2; D gene unclear. The CDR3 totals 15 residues. With 0 bases removed from V and 6 bases from J, the gap between germline ends came to 15 bases. Germline assignment: CDR1 SGHRS and CDR2 YFSETQ. CDR3 residues: CASSLAQEAHDGYTF. Here the CDR3 DNA reads TGCGCCAGCAGCTTGGCCCAGGAAGCTCATGATGGCTACACCTTC.

The chain carries TRBV6-1 and TRBJ1-1; a weak D match, TRBD1 (5 bases). The germline V and J ends were trimmed by 0 bases and 4 bases, with 9 bases remaining between them. There are 14 residues in the CDR3. Germline loops: CDR1 MNHNS, CDR2 SASEGT. Here the CDR3 reads CASSEAGRATEAFF. The CDR3 DNA sequence: TGTGCCAGCAGTGAAGCCGGCAGGGCCACTGAAGCTTTCTTT.

In regard to this clone: A much larger clonotype is one base distant, so this may be a read error. The J gene is TRBJ1-2, the V gene TRBV25-1; D remains unclear. Trimming took off 4 bases at V and 3 bases at J, with 6 bases between the two ends. The CDR3 is 12 amino acids. Germline lookup yields CDR1 MGHDK and CDR2 SYGVNS. CDR3 bases: TGTGCCAGCAGTGCAGGAGACTATGGCTACACCTTC. Its translation: CASSAGDYGYTF.

The V call is TRBV6-1, the J call TRBJ1-3; 9 bases are shared with TRBD1. V gave up 3 bases and J gave up 7 bases; unmatched junction bases: 4. The CDR3 is 14 residues long. Germline CDR1 MNHNS, CDR2 SASEGT. CDR3 sequence (DNA): TGTGCCAGCAGTGAGACAGGGGGAAGGAACACCATATATTTT. Protein product: CASSETGGRNTIYF.

The V call is TRBV18, the J call TRBJ1-6, with 7 bases lining up with TRBD1. The V gene end was trimmed by 3 bases and the J gene end by 6 bases; junction bases not matched to a gene: 5. This CDR3 contains 15 residues. CDR1 is KGHSH and CDR2 is LQKENI in the germline V gene. The CDR3 is CASSPGTASNSPLHF. CDR3 DNA: TGTGCCAGCTCACCTGGGACAGCTTCTAATTCACCCCTCCACTTT.

V gene TRBV28 combines with J gene TRBJ1-1, with a tentative D call TRBD1 (6 bases). Trimming took off 5 bases at V and 10 bases at J, with 17 bases between the two ends. The germline gives CDR1 MDHEN, CDR2 SYDVKM. This CDR3 is built from 13 residues. The CDR3 coding sequence is TGTGCCAGCAGTATCACCGGGGGCGGAGTAGCTTTCTTT. Its translation is CASSITGGGVAFF.

The gene calls are TRBV7-6 and TRBJ2-7; D call uncertain. The germline V gene encodes CDR1 SGHVS and CDR2 FNYEAQ. This CDR3 region has 13 residues. V lost 1 base to trimming and J lost 0 bases, with 4 bases between them. The CDR3 spells CASSLESSYEQYF. The CDR3 nucleotides read TGTGCCAGCAGCTTAGAGAGCTCCTACGAGCAGTACTTC.

This clone was seen more than once but under ten times. The chain combines TRBV7-9 with TRBJ1-3, with 8 nucleotides matching TRBD1. There are 16 residues in the CDR3. Germline V gives CDR1 SEHNR, CDR2 FQNEAQ (reference sequence). With V trimmed by 5 bases and J by 1 base, 7 bases remained unmatched. The DNA for the CDR3 is TGTGCCAGCAGCATGTCAGACAGGGGTTCTGGAAACACCATATATTTT. It is translated as CASSMSDRGSGNTIYF.

The rearrangement links TRBV25-1 to TRBJ1-4; a weak D match, TRBD1 (6 bases). The V end was cut by 2 bases, the J end by 8 bases, with 12 bases between. Germline values: CDR1 MGHDK, CDR2 SYGVNS. The CDR3 runs 14 residues. CDR3 protein: CASSEVNREEKLFF. The CDR3 DNA follows: TGTGCCAGCAGTGAAGTTAACAGGGAAGAAAAACTGTTTTTT. Looking up the rest from reference TRBV25-1 and TRBJ1-4 gives the full variable domain: EADIYQTPRYLVIGTGKKITLECSQTMGHDKMYWYQQDPGMELHLIHYSYGVNSTEKGDLSSESTVSRIRTEHFPLTLESARPSHTSQYLCASSEVNREEKLFFGSGTQLSVL.

The chain is built from TRBV7-9 and TRBJ1-1; 7 bases align to TRBD1. J lost 7 bases, V lost 3 bases, and 8 bases had no gene match. Germline V gene sequence: CDR1 SEHNR, CDR2 FQNEAQ (reference sequence). This CDR3 is 14 amino acids long. The CDR3 DNA is TGTGCCAGCAGCTTCACAGGGGCGCGGAATGAAGCTTTCTTT. This sequence encodes CASSFTGARNEAFF. The full variable domain, in which reference TRBV7-9 and TRBJ1-1 provide the parts outside the CDR3, is DTGVSQNPRHKITKRGQNVTFRCDPISEHNRLYWYRQTLGQGPEFLTYFQNEAQLEKSRLLSDRFSAERPKGSFSTLEIQRTEQGDSAMYLCASSFTGARNEAFFGQGTRLTVV.

This chain links TRBV15 with TRBJ2-7; the D gene is possibly TRBD1 (6 bases). V was cut by 0 bases and J by 1 base, with 10 bases left in between. Germline V gene data show CDR1 as LNHNV and CDR2 as YYDKDF (reference sequence). CDR3 length equals 15 residues. As DNA, the CDR3 is TGTGCCACCAGCAGAGAGACAGGACGGTCCTACGAGCAGTACTTC. This gives the protein CATSRETGRSYEQYF.

The rearrangement links TRBV11-3 to TRBJ1-1, with a possible D match to TRBD1 (5 bases). This CDR3 has 14 amino acids. The V end was cut by 4 bases, the J end by 3 bases, with 12 bases between. CDR1 SGHNT and CDR2 YENEEA come from the germline V gene. The CDR3 loop is CASSWTGGDTEAFF. The CDR3 DNA reads as TGTGCCAGCAGCTGGACCGGAGGGGACACTGAAGCTTTCTTT.

This rearrangement joins TRBV27 to TRBJ2-7, with D perhaps matching TRBD2 (7 bases). Germline V gene lookup returns CDR1 MNHEY and CDR2 SMNVEV (reference sequence). V was clipped by 10 bases and J by 5 bases, with 21 bases between them. The CDR3 is made up of 14 amino acids. In DNA, the CDR3 is TGTGCCACCTCCTCCTTGGGGGGGCTCGACGAGCAGTACTTC. Encoded protein: CATSSLGGLDEQYF.

This chain uses TRBV5-8 with TRBJ2-7; D uncertain. The CDR3 length is 12 residues. With 4 bases removed from V and 6 bases from J, the gap between germline ends came to 11 bases. Germline CDR1 and CDR2: SGHTS and YDEGEE. The CDR3 bases are TGTGCCAGCAGCCCTATTTGGAGCGAGCAGTACTTC. Translation: CASSPIWSEQYF.

This clone was detected only a few times. Other DNA sequences in this specimen translate into the identical CDR3. The chain combines TRBV7-2 with TRBJ2-3; no clear D. In germline, CDR1 is SGHTA, CDR2 FQGNSA. The CDR3 has 13 residues. The V end was cut by 3 bases, the J end by 3 bases, with 7 bases between. CDR3 nucleotide sequence: TGTGCCAGCAGCTTTGGCTCAACAGATACGCAGTATTTT. It is translated as CASSFGSTDTQYF. Drawing the rest from reference TRBV7-2 and TRBJ2-3, the complete variable domain is GAGVSQSPSNKVTEKGKDVELRCDPISGHTALYWYRQSLGQGLEFLIYFQGNSAPDKSGLPSDRFSAERTGGSVSTLTIQRTQQEDSAVYLCASSFGSTDTQYFGPGTRLTVL.

This sequence joins TRBV11-3 and TRBJ2-2; TRBD1 might be the D (6 bases). The germline V and J ends were trimmed by 6 bases and 2 bases, with 13 bases remaining between them. There are 15 residues in the CDR3. The germline V gene encodes CDR1 SGHNT and CDR2 YENEEA. The DNA for the CDR3 is TGTGCCAGCAGTCCCGGACAGCATAACACCGGGGAGCTGTTTTTT. This translates into CASSPGQHNTGELFF.

This chain connects TRBV11-3 to TRBJ2-1, with D possibly TRBD2 on 5 matching bases. This CDR3 is built from 16 residues. Germline CDR1 is SGHNT and CDR2 is YENEEA. Trimming shortened V by 7 bases and J by 5 bases, and 21 bases separated the two germline ends. Here the CDR3 DNA reads TGTGCCAGCAACTTCCCAAGGGCGGAGGAGAACAATGAGCAGTTCTTC. Translation: CASNFPRAEENNEQFF.

This rearrangement joins TRBV2 to TRBJ1-4; 7 bases line up with TRBD1. The V segment lost 2 bases and the J segment 8 bases; nucleotides outside the gene matches: 5. The germline V gene has CDR1 SNHLY and CDR2 FYNNEI. CDR3 length: 14 amino acids. CDR3 in DNA: TGTGCCAGCAGTGAAAACTTCAGGGGGGAAAAACTGTTTTTT. It codes for CASSENFRGEKLFF.

The V call is TRBV5-1, the J call TRBJ1-1; 7 positions agree with TRBD1. J gave up 4 bases and V 0 bases, and 6 bases lay outside the gene matches. CDR3 length: 15 residues. Germline V gene lookup returns CDR1 SGHRS and CDR2 YFSETQ. The CDR3 loop is CASSLAPSGGTEAFF. The CDR3 coding sequence is TGCGCCAGCAGCTTGGCCCCTTCAGGGGGCACTGAAGCTTTCTTT. The full variable domain, rest sourced from reference TRBV5-1 and TRBJ1-1, is KAGVTQTPRYLIKTRGQQVTLSCSPISGHRSVSWYQQTPGQGLQFLFEYFSETQRNKGNFPGRFSGRQFSNSRSEMNVSTLELGDSALYLCASSLAPSGGTEAFFGQGTRLTVV.

The CDR3 DNA reads TGTGCCAGCAGTGATCCCACGGAGGGTATGCGGGAAAAACTGTTTTTT. It specifies CASSDPTEGMREKLFF. The chain has TRBV25-1 and TRBJ1-4; D remains unclear. Trimming shortened V by 3 bases and J by 8 bases, and 19 bases separated the two germline ends. The germline V gene has CDR1 MGHDK and CDR2 SYGVNS. This CDR3 spans 16 amino acids.

The chain recombines TRBV19 with TRBJ1-2; tentative D call: TRBD1 (5 bases). Germline CDR1 reads LNHDA; CDR2 reads SQIVND (reference sequence). The CDR3 is 14 amino acids. V lost 0 bases, J lost 4 bases, and 9 bases lay in between. As DNA, the CDR3 is TGTGCCAGTAGTATAGACTCGGGGACCTATGGCTACACCTTC. Amino acids: CASSIDSGTYGYTF.